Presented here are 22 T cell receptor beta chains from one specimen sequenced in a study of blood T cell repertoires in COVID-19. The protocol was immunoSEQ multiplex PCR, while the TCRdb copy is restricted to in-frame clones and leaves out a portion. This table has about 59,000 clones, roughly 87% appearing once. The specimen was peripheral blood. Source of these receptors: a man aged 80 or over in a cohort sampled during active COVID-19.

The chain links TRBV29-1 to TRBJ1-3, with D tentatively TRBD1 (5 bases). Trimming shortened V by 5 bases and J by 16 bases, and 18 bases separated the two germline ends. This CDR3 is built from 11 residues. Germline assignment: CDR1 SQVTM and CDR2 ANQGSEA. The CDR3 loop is CSVRADSGTYF. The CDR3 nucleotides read TGCAGCGTTCGAGCGGATTCCGGGACTTATTTT.

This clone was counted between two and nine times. The CDR3 sequence is CASKPGQGTYEQYF. The CDR3 DNA follows: TGTGCCAGCAAGCCGGGACAGGGAACCTACGAGCAGTACTTC. This chain links TRBV5-6 with TRBJ2-7, with 9 bases that match TRBD1. The junction had 6 bases not matched to a gene; V was cut back by 6 bases and J by 2 bases. The V gene's germline CDR1 is SGHDT and CDR2 YYEEEE. CDR3 length: 14 amino acids. The variable domain in full, with the rest retrieved from reference TRBV5-6 and TRBJ2-7, is DAGVTQSPTHLIKTRGQQVTLRCSPKSGHDTVSWYQQALGQGPQFIFQYYEEEERQRGNFPDRFSGHQFPNYSSELNVNALLLGDSALYLCASKPGQGTYEQYFGPGTRLTVT.

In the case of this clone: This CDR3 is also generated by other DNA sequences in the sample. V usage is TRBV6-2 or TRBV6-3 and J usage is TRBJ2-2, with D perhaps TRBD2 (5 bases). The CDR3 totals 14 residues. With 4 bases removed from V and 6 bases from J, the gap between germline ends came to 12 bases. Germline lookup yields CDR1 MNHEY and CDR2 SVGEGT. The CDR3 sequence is CASSLLAGPGELFF. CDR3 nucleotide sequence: TGTGCCAGCAGTTTGCTAGCCGGCCCCGGGGAGCTGTTTTTT.

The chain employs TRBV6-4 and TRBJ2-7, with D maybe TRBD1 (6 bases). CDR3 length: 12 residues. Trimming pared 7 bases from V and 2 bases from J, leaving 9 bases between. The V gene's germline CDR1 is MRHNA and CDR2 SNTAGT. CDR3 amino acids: CASKNRAYEQYF. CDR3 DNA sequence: TGTGCCAGCAAGAACAGGGCCTACGAGCAGTACTTC.

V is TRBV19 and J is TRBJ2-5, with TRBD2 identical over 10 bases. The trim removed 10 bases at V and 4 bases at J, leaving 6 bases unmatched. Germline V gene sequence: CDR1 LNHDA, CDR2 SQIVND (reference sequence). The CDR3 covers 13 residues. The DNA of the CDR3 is TGTGCCACCTCAGCGGGAGGGCCAGAGACCCAGTACTTC. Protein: CATSAGGPETQYF.

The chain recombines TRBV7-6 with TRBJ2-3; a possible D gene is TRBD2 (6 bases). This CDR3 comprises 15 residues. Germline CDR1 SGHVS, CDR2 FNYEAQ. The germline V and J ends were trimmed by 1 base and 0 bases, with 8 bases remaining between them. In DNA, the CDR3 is TGTGCCAGCAGCTTAGTAGCGGCGAGCACAGATACGCAGTATTTT. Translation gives CASSLVAASTDTQYF. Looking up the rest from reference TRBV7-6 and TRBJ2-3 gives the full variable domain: GAGVSQSPRYKVTKRGQDVALRCDPISGHVSLYWYRQALGQGPEFLTYFNYEAQQDKSGLPNDRFSAERPEGSISTLTIQRTEQRDSAMYRCASSLVAASTDTQYFGPGTRLTVL.

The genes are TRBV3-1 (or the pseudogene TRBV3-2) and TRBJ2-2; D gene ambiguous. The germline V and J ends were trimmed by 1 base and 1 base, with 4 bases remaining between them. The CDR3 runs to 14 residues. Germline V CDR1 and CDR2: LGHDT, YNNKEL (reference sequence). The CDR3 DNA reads TGTGCCAGCAGCCAAGGCGGGAACACCGGGGAGCTGTTTTTT. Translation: CASSQGGNTGELFF.

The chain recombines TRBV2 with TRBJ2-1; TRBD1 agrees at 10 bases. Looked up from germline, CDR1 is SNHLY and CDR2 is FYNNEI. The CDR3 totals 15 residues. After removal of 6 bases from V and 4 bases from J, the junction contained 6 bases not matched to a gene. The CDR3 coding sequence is TGTGCCAGCAGCCCACGGACAGGGGGATACAATGAGCAGTTCTTC. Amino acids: CASSPRTGGYNEQFF.

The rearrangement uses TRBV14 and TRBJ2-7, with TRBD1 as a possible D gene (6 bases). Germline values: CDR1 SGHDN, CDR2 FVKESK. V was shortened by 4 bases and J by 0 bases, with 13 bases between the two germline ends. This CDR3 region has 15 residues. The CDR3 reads CASSPIDRHSYEQYF. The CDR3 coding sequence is TGTGCCAGCAGCCCCATAGACAGGCACTCCTACGAGCAGTACTTC.

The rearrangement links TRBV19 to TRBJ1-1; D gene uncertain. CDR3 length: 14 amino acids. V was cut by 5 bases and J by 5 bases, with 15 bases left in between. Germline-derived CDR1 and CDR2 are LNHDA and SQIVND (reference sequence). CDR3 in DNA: TGTGCCAGTAGTCCCAACGCACGGAGGACTGAAGCTTTCTTT. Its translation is CASSPNARRTEAFF.

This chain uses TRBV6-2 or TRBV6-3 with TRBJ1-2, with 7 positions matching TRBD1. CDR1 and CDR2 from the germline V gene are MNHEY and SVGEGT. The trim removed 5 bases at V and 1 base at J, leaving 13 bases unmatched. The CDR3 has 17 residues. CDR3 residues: CASSDPSTGYSNYGYTF. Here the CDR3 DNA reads TGTGCCAGCAGTGATCCTTCGACAGGGTATAGTAACTATGGCTACACCTTC.

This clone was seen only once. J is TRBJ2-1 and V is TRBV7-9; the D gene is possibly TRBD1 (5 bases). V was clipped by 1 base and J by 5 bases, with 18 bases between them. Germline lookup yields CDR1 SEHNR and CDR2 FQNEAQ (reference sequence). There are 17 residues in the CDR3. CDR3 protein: CASSLVSGRVSDNEQFF. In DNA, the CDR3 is TGTGCCAGCAGCTTAGTCTCGGGCAGGGTAAGCGACAATGAGCAGTTCTTC.

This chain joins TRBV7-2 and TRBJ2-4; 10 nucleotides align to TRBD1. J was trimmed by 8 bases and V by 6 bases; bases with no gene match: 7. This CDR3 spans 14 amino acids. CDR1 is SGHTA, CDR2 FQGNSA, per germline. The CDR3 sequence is CASSGGTGADIQYF. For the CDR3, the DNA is TGTGCCAGCAGTGGCGGGACAGGGGCGGACATTCAGTACTTC. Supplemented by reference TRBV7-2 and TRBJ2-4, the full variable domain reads GAGVSQSPSNKVTEKGKDVELRCDPISGHTALYWYRQSLGQGLEFLIYFQGNSAPDKSGLPSDRFSAERTGGSVSTLTIQRTQQEDSAVYLCASSGGTGADIQYFGAGTRLSVL.

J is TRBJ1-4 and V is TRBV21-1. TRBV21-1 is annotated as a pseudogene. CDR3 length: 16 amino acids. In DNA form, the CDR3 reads TGTGCCAGCAGCCAAAAGCGGGCAGCAGCTAACGAAAAACTGTTTTTT. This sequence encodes CASSQKRAAANEKLFF.

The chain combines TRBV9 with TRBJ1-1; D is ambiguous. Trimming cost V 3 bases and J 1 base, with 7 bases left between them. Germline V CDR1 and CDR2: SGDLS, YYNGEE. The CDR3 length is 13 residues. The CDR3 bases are TGTGCCAGCAGCGAGAGGGCGAACACTGAAGCTTTCTTT. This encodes CASSERANTEAFF. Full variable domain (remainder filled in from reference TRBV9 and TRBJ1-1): DSGVTQTPKHLITATGQRVTLRCSPRSGDLSVYWYQQSLDQGLQFLIQYYNGEERAKGNILERFSAQQFPDLHSELNLSSLELGDSALYFCASSERANTEAFFGQGTRLTVV.

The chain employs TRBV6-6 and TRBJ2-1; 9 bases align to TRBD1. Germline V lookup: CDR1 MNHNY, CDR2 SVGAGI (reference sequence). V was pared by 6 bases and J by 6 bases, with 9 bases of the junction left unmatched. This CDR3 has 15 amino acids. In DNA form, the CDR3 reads TGTGCCAGCAGCCCGGGACAGGGAAGGGGCAATGAGCAGTTCTTC. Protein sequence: CASSPGQGRGNEQFF.

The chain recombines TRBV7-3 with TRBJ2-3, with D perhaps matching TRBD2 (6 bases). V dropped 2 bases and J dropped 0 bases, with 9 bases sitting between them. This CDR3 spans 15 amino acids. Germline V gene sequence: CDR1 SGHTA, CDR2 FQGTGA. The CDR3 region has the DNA TGTGCCAGCAGCTTAGGCGGGGCTAGCACAGATACGCAGTATTTT. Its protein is CASSLGGASTDTQYF.

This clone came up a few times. CDR3 loop: CASSLIQGVIYEQYF. DNA of the CDR3: TGTGCCAGCAGCTTAATACAGGGGGTTATCTACGAGCAGTACTTC. The V and J genes are TRBV7-8 and TRBJ2-7, with 8 bases aligning to TRBD1. The CDR3 totals 15 residues. Germline CDR1 is SGHVS and CDR2 is FQNEAQ. The J segment lost 3 bases and the V segment lost 2 bases, leaving 6 bases of the junction unmatched.

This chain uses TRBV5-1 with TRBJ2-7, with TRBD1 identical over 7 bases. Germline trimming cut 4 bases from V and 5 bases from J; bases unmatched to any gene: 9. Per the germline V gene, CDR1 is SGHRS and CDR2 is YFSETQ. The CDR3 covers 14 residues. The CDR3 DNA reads TGCGCCAGCAGCCCCAGGGACAGACTCGACGAGCAGTACTTC. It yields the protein CASSPRDRLDEQYF.

In nucleotides, the CDR3 is TGTGCCAGCAGCCCCCAGGACAGGGGGCCCCAGCCCCAGCATTTT. Its translation: CASSPQDRGPQPQHF. The V and J genes are TRBV7-9 and TRBJ1-5; 11 bases align to TRBD1. This CDR3 has 15 residues. Germline V CDR1 and CDR2: SEHNR, FQNEAQ (reference sequence). V was clipped by 5 bases and J by 7 bases; unmatched bases: 7.

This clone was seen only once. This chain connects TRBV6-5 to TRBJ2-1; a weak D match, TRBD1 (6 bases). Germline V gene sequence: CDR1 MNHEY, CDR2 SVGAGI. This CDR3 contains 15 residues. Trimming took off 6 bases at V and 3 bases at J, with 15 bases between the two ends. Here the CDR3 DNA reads TGTGCCAGCAGCCGAACCTGGGACAACTACAATGAGCAGTTCTTC. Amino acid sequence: CASSRTWDNYNEQFF.

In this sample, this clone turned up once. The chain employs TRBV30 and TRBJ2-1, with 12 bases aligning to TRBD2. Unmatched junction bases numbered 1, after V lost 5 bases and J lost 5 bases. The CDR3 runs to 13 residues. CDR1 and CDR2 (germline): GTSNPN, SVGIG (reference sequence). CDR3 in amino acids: CAWSSGRDNEQFF. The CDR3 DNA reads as TGTGCCTGGTCTAGCGGGAGGGACAATGAGCAGTTCTTC.